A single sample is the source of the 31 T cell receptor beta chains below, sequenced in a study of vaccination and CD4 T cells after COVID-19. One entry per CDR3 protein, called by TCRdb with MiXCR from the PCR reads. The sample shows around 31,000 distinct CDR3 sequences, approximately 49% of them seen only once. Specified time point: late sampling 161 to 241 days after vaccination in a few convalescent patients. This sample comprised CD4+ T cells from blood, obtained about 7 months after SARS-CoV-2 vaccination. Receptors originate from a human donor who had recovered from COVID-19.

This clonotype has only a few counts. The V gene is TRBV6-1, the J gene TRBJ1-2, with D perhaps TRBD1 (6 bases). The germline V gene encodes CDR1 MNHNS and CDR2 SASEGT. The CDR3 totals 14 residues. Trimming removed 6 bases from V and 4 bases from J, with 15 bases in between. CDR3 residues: CASSFPRGLYGYTF. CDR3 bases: TGTGCCAGCAGCTTCCCCAGGGGACTCTATGGCTACACCTTC.

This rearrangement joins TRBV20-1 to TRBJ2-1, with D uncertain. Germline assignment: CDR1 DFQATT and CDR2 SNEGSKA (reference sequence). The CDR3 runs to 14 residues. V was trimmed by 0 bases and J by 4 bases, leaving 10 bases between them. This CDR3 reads CSARDWARYNEQFF. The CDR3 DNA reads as TGCAGTGCTAGAGATTGGGCCCGATACAATGAGCAGTTCTTC.

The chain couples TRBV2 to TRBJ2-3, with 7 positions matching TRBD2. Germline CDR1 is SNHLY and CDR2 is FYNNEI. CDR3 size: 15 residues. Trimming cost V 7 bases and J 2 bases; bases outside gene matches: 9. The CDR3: CASIWLADHTDTQYF. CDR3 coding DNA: TGTGCCAGCATCTGGCTAGCGGACCACACAGATACGCAGTATTTT.

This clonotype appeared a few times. The CDR3 sequence is CASRLVYNQPQHF. In DNA form, the CDR3 reads TGTGCCAGCAGACTCGTCTACAATCAGCCCCAGCATTTT. The gene calls are TRBV6-1 and TRBJ1-5; D gene ambiguous. This CDR3 region has 13 residues. Germline-derived CDR1 and CDR2 are MNHNS and SASEGT. The V end was cut by 6 bases, the J end by 3 bases, with 9 bases between.

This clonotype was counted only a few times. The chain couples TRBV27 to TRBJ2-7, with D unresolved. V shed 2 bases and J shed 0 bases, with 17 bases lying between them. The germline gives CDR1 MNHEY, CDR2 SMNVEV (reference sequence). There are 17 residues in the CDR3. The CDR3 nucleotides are TGTGCCAGCAGTTTAAGAGTCGGTGGCGGAAACTCCTACGAGCAGTACTTC. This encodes CASSLRVGGGNSYEQYF.

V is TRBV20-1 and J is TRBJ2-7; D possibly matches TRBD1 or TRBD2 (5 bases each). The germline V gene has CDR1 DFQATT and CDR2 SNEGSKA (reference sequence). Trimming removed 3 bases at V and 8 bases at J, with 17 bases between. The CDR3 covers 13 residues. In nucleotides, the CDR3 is TGCAGTGCTAGGGGGACGGGATATACGAAGCAGTACTTC. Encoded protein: CSARGTGYTKQYF.

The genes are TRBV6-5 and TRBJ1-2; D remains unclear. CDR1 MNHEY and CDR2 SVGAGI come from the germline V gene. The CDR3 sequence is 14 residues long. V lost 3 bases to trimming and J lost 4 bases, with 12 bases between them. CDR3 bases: TGTGCCAGCAGTTATCGGGCAGGAAGCTATGGCTACACCTTC. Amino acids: CASSYRAGSYGYTF.

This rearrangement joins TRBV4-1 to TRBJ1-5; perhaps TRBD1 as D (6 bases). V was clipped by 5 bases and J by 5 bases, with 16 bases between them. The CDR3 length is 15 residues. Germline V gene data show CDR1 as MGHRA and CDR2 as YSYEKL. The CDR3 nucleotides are TGCGCCAGCAGCTCTTCAGGGGCAGGGGATCAGCCCCAGCATTTT. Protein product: CASSSSGAGDQPQHF.

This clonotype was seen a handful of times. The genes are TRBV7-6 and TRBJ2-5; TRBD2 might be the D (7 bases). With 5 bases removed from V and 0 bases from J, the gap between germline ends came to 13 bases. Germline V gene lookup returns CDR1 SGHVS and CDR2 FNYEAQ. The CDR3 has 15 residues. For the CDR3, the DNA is TGTGCCAGCAGCCCGGGGGGCCAATACCAAGAGACCCAGTACTTC. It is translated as CASSPGGQYQETQYF.

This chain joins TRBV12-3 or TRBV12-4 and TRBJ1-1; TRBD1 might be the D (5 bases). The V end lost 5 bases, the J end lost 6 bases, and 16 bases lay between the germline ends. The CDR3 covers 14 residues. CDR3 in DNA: TGTGCCAGCAGTCTCCGAAGGGGACCATCTGAAGCTTTCTTT. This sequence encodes CASSLRRGPSEAFF.

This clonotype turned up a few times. The chain's CDR3 is CATSASGQPQHF. For the CDR3, the DNA is TGTGCCACCAGTGCTTCCGGTCAGCCCCAGCATTTT. The chain uses TRBV24-1 and TRBJ1-5, with D unclear. Germline CDR1 is KGHDR and CDR2 is SFDVKD. V lost 5 bases and J 6 bases, leaving 7 bases between the germline ends. This CDR3 region has 12 residues.

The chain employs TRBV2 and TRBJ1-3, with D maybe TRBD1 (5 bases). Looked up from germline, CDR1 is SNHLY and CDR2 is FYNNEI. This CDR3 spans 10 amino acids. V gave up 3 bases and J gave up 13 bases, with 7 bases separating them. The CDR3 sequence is CASSDSGIYF. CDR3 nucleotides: TGTGCCAGCAGTGACTCAGGGATATATTTT.

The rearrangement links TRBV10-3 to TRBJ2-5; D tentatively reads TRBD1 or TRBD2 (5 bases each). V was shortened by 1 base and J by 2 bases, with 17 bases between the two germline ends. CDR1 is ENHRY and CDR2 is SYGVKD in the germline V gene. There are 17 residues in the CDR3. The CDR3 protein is CAISEYLPGPRQETQYF. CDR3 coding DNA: TGTGCCATCAGTGAGTATCTACCGGGACCCCGACAAGAGACCCAGTACTTC.

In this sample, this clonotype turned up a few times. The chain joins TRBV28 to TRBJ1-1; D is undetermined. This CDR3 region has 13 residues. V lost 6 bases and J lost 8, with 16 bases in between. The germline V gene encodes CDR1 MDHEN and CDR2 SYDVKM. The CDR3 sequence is CASSTRRPEEAFF. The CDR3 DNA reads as TGTGCCAGCAGCACCAGAAGGCCGGAAGAAGCTTTCTTT.

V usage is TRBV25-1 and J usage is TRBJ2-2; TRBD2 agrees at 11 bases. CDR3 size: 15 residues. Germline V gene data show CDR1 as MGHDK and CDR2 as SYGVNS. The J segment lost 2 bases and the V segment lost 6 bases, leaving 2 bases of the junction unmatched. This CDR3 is CASSGTSGNTGELFF. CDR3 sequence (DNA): TGTGCCAGCAGCGGGACTAGCGGAAACACCGGGGAGCTGTTTTTT.

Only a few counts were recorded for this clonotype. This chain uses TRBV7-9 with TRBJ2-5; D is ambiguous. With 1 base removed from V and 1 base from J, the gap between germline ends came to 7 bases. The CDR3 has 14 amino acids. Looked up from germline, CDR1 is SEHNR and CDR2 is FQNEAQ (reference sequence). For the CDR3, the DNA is TGTGCCAGCAGCTTAGGATTAGCCCAAGAGACCCAGTACTTC. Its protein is CASSLGLAQETQYF. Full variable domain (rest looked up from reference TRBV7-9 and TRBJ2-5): DTGVSQNPRHKITKRGQNVTFRCDPISEHNRLYWYRQTLGQGPEFLTYFQNEAQLEKSRLLSDRFSAERPKGSFSTLEIQRTEQGDSAMYLCASSLGLAQETQYFGPGTRLLVL.

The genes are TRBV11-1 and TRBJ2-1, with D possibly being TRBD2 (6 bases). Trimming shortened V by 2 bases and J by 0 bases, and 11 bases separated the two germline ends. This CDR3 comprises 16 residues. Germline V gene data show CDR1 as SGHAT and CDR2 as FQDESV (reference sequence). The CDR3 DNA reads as TGTGCCAGCAGCTTATTGCGGGATATCTCCTACAATGAGCAGTTCTTC. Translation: CASSLLRDISYNEQFF.

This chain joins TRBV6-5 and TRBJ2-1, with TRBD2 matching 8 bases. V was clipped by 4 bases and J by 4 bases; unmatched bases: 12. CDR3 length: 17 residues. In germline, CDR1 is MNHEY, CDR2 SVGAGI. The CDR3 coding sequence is TGTGCCAGCAGTTTGAGCGGGAGATTGGGCATTTACAATGAGCAGTTCTTC. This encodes CASSLSGRLGIYNEQFF.

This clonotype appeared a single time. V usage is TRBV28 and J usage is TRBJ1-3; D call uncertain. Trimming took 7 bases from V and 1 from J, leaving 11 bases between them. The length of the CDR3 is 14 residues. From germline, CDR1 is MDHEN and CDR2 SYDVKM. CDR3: CASTLGGSGNTIYF. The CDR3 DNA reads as TGTGCCAGCACCCTCGGCGGTTCTGGAAACACCATATATTTT.

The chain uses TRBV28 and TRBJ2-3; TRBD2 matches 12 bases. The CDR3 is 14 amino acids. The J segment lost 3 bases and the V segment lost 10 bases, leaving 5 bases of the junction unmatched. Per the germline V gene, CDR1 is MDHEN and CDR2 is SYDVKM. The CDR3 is CATWTSGITDTQYF. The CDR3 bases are TGTGCCACCTGGACTAGCGGGATTACAGATACGCAGTATTTT.

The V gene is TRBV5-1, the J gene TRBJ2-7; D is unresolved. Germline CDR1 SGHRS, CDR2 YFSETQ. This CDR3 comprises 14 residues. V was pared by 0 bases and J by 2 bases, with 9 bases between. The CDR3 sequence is CASSLAGQAYEQYF. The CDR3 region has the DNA TGCGCCAGCAGCTTGGCCGGGCAGGCCTACGAGCAGTACTTC.

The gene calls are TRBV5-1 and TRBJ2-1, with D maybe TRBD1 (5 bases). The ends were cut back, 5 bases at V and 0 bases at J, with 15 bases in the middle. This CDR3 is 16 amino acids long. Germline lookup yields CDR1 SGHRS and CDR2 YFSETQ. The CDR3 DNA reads TGCGCCAGCAGGTTTGTAGGAAGGGGCTCCTACAATGAGCAGTTCTTC. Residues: CASRFVGRGSYNEQFF.

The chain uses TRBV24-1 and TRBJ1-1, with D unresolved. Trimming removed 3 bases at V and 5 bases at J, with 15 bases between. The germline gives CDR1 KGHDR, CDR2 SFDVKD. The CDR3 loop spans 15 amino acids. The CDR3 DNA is TGTGCCACCAGTGATCCACACAGCGGGCAGACTGAAGCTTTCTTT. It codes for CATSDPHSGQTEAFF.

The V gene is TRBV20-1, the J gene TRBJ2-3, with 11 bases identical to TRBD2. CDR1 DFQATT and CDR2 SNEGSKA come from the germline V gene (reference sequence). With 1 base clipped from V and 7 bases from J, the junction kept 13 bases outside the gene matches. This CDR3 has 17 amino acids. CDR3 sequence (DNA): TGCAGTGCTAGAGTCGGACTAGCGGGCGACTTCTACTATACGCAGTATTTT. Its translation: CSARVGLAGDFYYTQYF.

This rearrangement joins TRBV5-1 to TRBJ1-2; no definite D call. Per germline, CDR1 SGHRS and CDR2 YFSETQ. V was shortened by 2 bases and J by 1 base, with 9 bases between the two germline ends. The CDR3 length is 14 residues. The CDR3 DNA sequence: TGCGCCAGCAGCTTAGAAGGGCTTAACTATGGCTACACCTTC. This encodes CASSLEGLNYGYTF.

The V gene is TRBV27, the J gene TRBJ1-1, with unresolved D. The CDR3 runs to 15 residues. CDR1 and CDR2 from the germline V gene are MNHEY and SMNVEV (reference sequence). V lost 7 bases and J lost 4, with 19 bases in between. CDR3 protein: CASNGLQSELTEAFF. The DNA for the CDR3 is TGTGCCAGCAACGGGTTACAGAGCGAGCTCACTGAAGCTTTCTTT.

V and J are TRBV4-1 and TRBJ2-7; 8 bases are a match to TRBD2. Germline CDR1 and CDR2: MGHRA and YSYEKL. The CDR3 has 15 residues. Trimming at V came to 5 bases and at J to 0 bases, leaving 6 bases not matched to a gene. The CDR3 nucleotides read TGCGCCAGCAGCAATATAGCGGGAAGCTCCTACGAGCAGTACTTC. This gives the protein CASSNIAGSSYEQYF.

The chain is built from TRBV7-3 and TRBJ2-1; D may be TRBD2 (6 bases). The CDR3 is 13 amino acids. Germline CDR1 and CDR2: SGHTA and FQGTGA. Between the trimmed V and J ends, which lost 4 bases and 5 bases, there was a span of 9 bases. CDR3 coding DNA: TGTGCCAGCAGCTACGGGACTCACAATGAGCAGTTCTTC. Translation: CASSYGTHNEQFF.

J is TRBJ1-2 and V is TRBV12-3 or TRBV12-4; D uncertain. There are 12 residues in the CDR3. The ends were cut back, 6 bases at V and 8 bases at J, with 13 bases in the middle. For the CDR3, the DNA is TGTGCCAGCAGCCCCACCGAGGAGGGCTACACCTTC. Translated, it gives CASSPTEEGYTF.

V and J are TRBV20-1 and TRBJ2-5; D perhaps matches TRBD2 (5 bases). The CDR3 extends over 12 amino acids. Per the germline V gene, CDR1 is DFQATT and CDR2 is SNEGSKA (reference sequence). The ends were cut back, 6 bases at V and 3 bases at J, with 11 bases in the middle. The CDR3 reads CSAPPREETQYF. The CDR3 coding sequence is TGCAGTGCCCCCCCGAGGGAAGAGACCCAGTACTTC.

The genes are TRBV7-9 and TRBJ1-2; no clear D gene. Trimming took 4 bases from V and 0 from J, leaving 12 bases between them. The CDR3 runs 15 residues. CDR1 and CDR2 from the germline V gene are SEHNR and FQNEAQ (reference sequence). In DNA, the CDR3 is TGTGCCAGCAGCTCAGGACTGAAAGCTAACTATGGCTACACCTTC. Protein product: CASSSGLKANYGYTF. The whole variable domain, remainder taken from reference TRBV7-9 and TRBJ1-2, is DTGVSQNPRHKITKRGQNVTFRCDPISEHNRLYWYRQTLGQGPEFLTYFQNEAQLEKSRLLSDRFSAERPKGSFSTLEIQRTEQGDSAMYLCASSSGLKANYGYTFGSGTRLTVV.